The 25 T cell receptor beta chains reported below all come from one sample, sequenced in a study of CD8+ T cells in alopecia areata. Investigators isolated RNA and reverse transcribed it into cDNA to act as the sequencing template. Data came from immunoSEQ multiplex PCR; TCRdb stores just in-frame clones and leaves some out. The sample lists hundreds of thousands of clones, approximately 52% occurring once. The starting material was CD4+ T cells sorted from blood, obtained at week 0. These receptors were collected from a human donor with alopecia areata.

This clone has just a few counts. A junction end diverges from the germline sequence, so it may reflect a read error. This chain uses TRBV6-1 with TRBJ2-3; 7 positions match TRBD1. The CDR3 totals 16 residues. CDR1 and CDR2 (germline): MNHNS, SASEGT. CDR3 in amino acids: CAISEVSRGSTDTQYF. For the CDR3, the DNA is TGTGCCATCAGTGAGGTTTCCAGGGGGAGCACAGATACGCAGTATTTT.

V gene TRBV5-4 combines with J gene TRBJ2-5, with D uncertain. V was cut by 0 bases and J by 7 bases, with 10 bases left in between. This CDR3 has 13 residues. Germline-derived CDR1 and CDR2 are SGHNT and YYREEE (reference sequence). CDR3 DNA: TGTGCCAGCAGCTTGGCCTTACCGGGGACCCAGTACTTC. It codes for CASSLALPGTQYF.

V and J are TRBV6-1 and TRBJ1-5, with D perhaps matching TRBD1 (5 bases). CDR1 is MNHNS, CDR2 SASEGT, per germline. Trimming removed 5 bases at V and 6 bases at J, with 17 bases between. CDR3 length equals 15 residues. The CDR3 DNA is TGTGCCAGCAGTACTCAAACCTTGGGGGGTCAGCCCCAGCATTTT. This gives the protein CASSTQTLGGQPQHF.

The chain recombines TRBV2 with TRBJ2-4; 11 nucleotides align to TRBD2. CDR3 length: 15 residues. With V trimmed by 6 bases and J by 6 bases, 7 bases remained unmatched. Germline CDR1 is SNHLY and CDR2 is FYNNEI. This CDR3 is CASRDSGRAGNIQYF. CDR3 DNA sequence: TGTGCCAGCAGGGATAGCGGGAGGGCGGGAAACATTCAGTACTTC.

V gene TRBV5-1 combines with J gene TRBJ2-2; 7 bases align to TRBD1. V dropped 4 bases and J dropped 0; count of bases not matched to a gene: 9. Germline CDR1 is SGHRS and CDR2 is YFSETQ. The CDR3 is made up of 17 amino acids. The CDR3 loop is CASSKQQGSANTGELFF. The CDR3 nucleotides read TGCGCCAGCAGCAAACAACAGGGGTCCGCGAACACCGGGGAGCTGTTTTTT.

This chain connects TRBV29-1 to TRBJ2-1, with TRBD2 matching 9 bases. With 7 bases clipped from V and 2 bases from J, the junction kept 6 bases outside the gene matches. The CDR3 has 14 residues. Germline V gives CDR1 SQVTM, CDR2 ANQGSEA. The CDR3 sequence is CSGRLAAAYNEQFF. For the CDR3, the DNA is TGCAGCGGGCGACTAGCGGCAGCCTACAATGAGCAGTTCTTC.

This sequence joins TRBV6-5 and TRBJ2-1; D might be TRBD2 (5 bases). Trimming stripped 6 bases from V and 3 bases from J, with 15 bases between. The CDR3 sequence is 15 residues long. Germline-derived CDR1 and CDR2 are MNHEY and SVGAGI. CDR3 bases: TGTGCCAGCAGCGGGGTCGGTCTTATCTACAATGAGCAGTTCTTC. This translates into CASSGVGLIYNEQFF.

This clone has a handful of counts. This chain connects TRBV29-1 to TRBJ2-1; D remains ambiguous. The CDR3 is made up of 9 amino acids. The V gene's germline CDR1 is SQVTM and CDR2 ANQGSEA. With 4 bases removed from V and 10 bases from J, the gap between germline ends came to 5 bases. The CDR3 nucleotides are TGCAGCGTTGCACGCGAGCAGTTCTTC. This codes for CSVAREQFF.

This clone came up a few times. This chain links TRBV4-1 with TRBJ2-4, with D tentatively TRBD1 (5 bases). CDR3 size: 17 residues. The V end was cut by 1 base, the J end by 0 bases, with 13 bases between. CDR1 is MGHRA and CDR2 is YSYEKL in the germline V gene. The CDR3 is CASSQGVAGLAKNIQYF. CDR3 DNA: TGCGCCAGCAGCCAAGGAGTTGCAGGGTTAGCCAAAAACATTCAGTACTTC.

This chain joins TRBV6-6 and TRBJ1-1, with a weak D call TRBD1 (5 bases). Germline CDR1 is MNHNY and CDR2 is SVGAGI (reference sequence). The CDR3 spans 13 residues. V was cut by 7 bases and J by 1 base, with 10 bases left in between. CDR3 loop: CASTSTGNTEAFF. The CDR3 DNA reads as TGTGCCAGCACCTCAACAGGGAACACTGAAGCTTTCTTT.

This rearrangement joins TRBV5-1 to TRBJ1-1; D gene unclear. Trimming took off 0 bases at V and 0 bases at J, with 6 bases between the two ends. Per germline, CDR1 SGHRS and CDR2 YFSETQ. CDR3 size: 14 residues. The CDR3 DNA sequence: TGCGCCAGCAGCTTGGAGGAAATGAACACTGAAGCTTTCTTT. The encoded protein is CASSLEEMNTEAFF.

CDR3 region: CASSQGRDTGELFF. DNA of the CDR3: TGTGCCAGCAGCCAAGGGAGGGACACCGGGGAGCTGTTTTTT. This chain joins TRBV14 and TRBJ2-2; tentative D call: TRBD2 (6 bases). This CDR3 region has 14 residues. V was shortened by 1 base and J by 3 bases, with 6 bases between the two germline ends. CDR1 is SGHDN, CDR2 FVKESK, per germline.

The V gene is TRBV29-1, the J gene TRBJ2-7; maybe TRBD1 (6 bases). Germline V CDR1 and CDR2: SQVTM, ANQGSEA. This CDR3 is built from 11 residues. The V gene lost 3 bases and the J gene lost 7 bases, with 10 bases spanning the gap. The CDR3 DNA reads TGCAGCGTTGATGACAGGTCGGAGCAGTACTTC. Amino acid sequence: CSVDDRSEQYF.

This clone was seen only a few times. The V call is TRBV29-1, the J call TRBJ2-7, with TRBD1 identical over 7 bases. J was trimmed by 4 bases and V by 8 bases; bases with no gene match: 5. CDR1 and CDR2 from the germline V gene are SQVTM and ANQGSEA. The CDR3 is 11 residues long. CDR3 sequence reads: CSSRQGYEQYF. CDR3 DNA sequence: TGCAGCTCCCGACAGGGTTACGAGCAGTACTTC.

This clone has a handful of counts. The genes are TRBV30 and TRBJ2-7, with TRBD2 matching 9 bases. The V segment lost 8 bases and the J segment 3 bases; nucleotides outside the gene matches: 8. CDR1 GTSNPN and CDR2 SVGIG come from the germline V gene (reference sequence). The CDR3 runs 13 residues. As DNA, the CDR3 is TGTGCCCAGGGGACTAGCCGATACTACGAGCAGTACTTC. Translation: CAQGTSRYYEQYF.

CDR3 DNA sequence: TGCGCCAGCAGTCCCCCCGGTTGCAGGCTCACTAACTATGGCTACACCTTC. This codes for CASSPPGCRLTNYGYTF. This chain connects TRBV23-1 to TRBJ1-2, with unresolved D. TRBV23-1 is assigned to the ORF class and has an uncertain function. This CDR3 comprises 17 residues. Trimming removed 4 bases at V and 0 bases at J, with 18 bases between.

The rearrangement links TRBV7-9 to TRBJ2-7, with D unclear. This CDR3 is 12 amino acids long. CDR1 is SEHNR, CDR2 FQNEAQ, per germline (reference sequence). Trimming took off 4 bases at V and 2 bases at J, with 6 bases between the two ends. In DNA form, the CDR3 reads TGTGCCAGCAGCTCAGTGCCCTACGAGCAGTACTTC. Protein sequence: CASSSVPYEQYF.

The V gene is TRBV5-6, the J gene TRBJ1-1; D perhaps matches TRBD1 (5 bases). Germline CDR1 SGHDT, CDR2 YYEEEE. The CDR3 has 13 residues. V was cut by 1 base and J by 1 base, with 5 bases left in between. The CDR3 protein is CASSLRGNTEAFF. The DNA for the CDR3 is TGTGCCAGCAGCTTGAGGGGGAACACTGAAGCTTTCTTT.

The J gene is TRBJ2-4, the V gene TRBV6-1; D is uncertain. The germline CDR1 and CDR2 sequences are MNHNS and SASEGT. The CDR3 totals 14 residues. V was clipped by 4 bases and J by 4 bases, with 11 bases between them. CDR3 nucleotides: TGTGCCAGCAGTGTTGACACCTTAAAAAACATTCAGTACTTC. Amino acids: CASSVDTLKNIQYF.

This clone was seen repeatedly, ten times or more. Sequence at one end of the junction differs from germline and may be a read error. The rearrangement uses TRBV12-5 and TRBJ2-1; 9 bases are a match to TRBD1. Germline loops: CDR1 LGHNT, CDR2 FRNRAP. The length of the CDR3 is 12 residues. The CDR3 DNA reads TGTGCTAGTGGTCCCTTGCGGGACAGGGCCATCTTC. Encoded protein: CASGPLRDRAIF.

This chain joins TRBV7-2 and TRBJ2-7; a possible D gene is TRBD2 (6 bases). V was clipped by 3 bases and J by 12 bases, with 12 bases between them. The CDR3 is 11 residues long. The V gene's germline CDR1 is SGHTA and CDR2 FQGNSA. This chain's CDR3 is CASSFGTGMYF. The CDR3 DNA sequence: TGTGCCAGCAGCTTCGGGACTGGAATGTACTTC.

This sequence joins TRBV7-6 and TRBJ2-5; D might be TRBD1 (5 bases). Germline loops: CDR1 SGHVS, CDR2 FNYEAQ. Trimming removed 2 bases at V and 2 bases at J, with 15 bases between. The CDR3 is made up of 16 amino acids. The DNA of the CDR3 is TGTGCCAGCAGCTTACTCTCAGCACAGGCTCAAGAGACCCAGTACTTC. Translated: CASSLLSAQAQETQYF.

The chain couples TRBV29-1 to TRBJ1-2; D possibly corresponds to TRBD1 (5 bases). V dropped 4 bases and J dropped 3 bases, with 18 bases sitting between them. Germline CDR1 is SQVTM and CDR2 is ANQGSEA. The CDR3 sequence is 15 residues long. The CDR3 nucleotides read TGCAGCGTTGGGGCCAGGGATTGGGGGGACTATGGCTACACCTTC. Translating gives CSVGARDWGDYGYTF.

V gene TRBV30 combines with J gene TRBJ1-1; D uncertain. The CDR3 is 11 amino acids. In germline, CDR1 is GTSNPN, CDR2 SVGIG (reference sequence). V was cut by 4 bases and J by 6 bases, with 9 bases left in between. CDR3 in DNA: TGTGCCTGGACCCGTGGTGCTGAAGCTTTCTTT. Translating it yields CAWTRGAEAFF. The complete variable domain, with remaining parts taken from reference TRBV30 and TRBJ1-1, reads SQTIHQWPATLVQPVGSPLSLECTVEGTSNPNLYWYRQAAGRGLQLLFYSVGIGQISSEVPQNLSASRPQDRQFILSSKKLLLSDSGFYLCAWTRGAEAFFGQGTRLTVV.

The chain uses TRBV29-1 and TRBJ1-1; unclear D gene. Germline V lookup: CDR1 SQVTM, CDR2 ANQGSEA. The V end lost 1 base, the J end lost 9 bases, and 12 bases lay between the germline ends. The length of the CDR3 is 12 residues. CDR3 nucleotides: TGCAGCGTTGAAGGGTGGAGAGTCAAAGCTTTCTTT. Translating gives CSVEGWRVKAFF. Full variable domain (remainder filled in from reference TRBV29-1 and TRBJ1-1): SAVISQKPSRDICQRGTSLTIQCQVDSQVTMMFWYRQQPGQSLTLIATANQGSEATYESGFVIDKFPISRPNLTFSTLTVSNMSPEDSSIYLCSVEGWRVKAFFGQGTRLTVV.